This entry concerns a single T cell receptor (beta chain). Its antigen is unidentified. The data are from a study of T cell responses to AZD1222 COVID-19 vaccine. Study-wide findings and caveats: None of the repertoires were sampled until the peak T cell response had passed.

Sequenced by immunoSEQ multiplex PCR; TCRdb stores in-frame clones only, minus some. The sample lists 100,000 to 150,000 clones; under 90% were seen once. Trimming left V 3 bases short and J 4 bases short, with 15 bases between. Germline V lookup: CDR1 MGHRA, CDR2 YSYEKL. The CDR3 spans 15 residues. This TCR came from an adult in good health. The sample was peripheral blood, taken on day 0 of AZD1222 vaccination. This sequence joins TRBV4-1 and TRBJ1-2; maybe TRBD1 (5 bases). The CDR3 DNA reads TGCGCCAGCAGCCACGAACCGGGACCCTCCTATGGCTACACCTTC. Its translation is CASSHEPGPSYGYTF.